One and the same sample provided the 4 T cell receptor beta chains below, sequenced in a study of shared clonotypes between healthy human individuals. Positive CCR7 selection of CD45RO-negative cells yielded the naive CD8 cells, and terminally differentiated effector memory CD45RA+ cells were excluded. Only in-frame clones appear in the TCRdb table, and some are missing; sequencing was by immunoSEQ multiplex PCR. The sample records roughly 2 million clones, over 85% being singletons. Sequences were obtained from naive CD8+ T cells sorted from blood. The receptors derive from a man aged 18 to 30 in good health.

In DNA, the CDR3 is TGCGCCAGCAGCCAAGCTGGACTAGCGGGAGTTGAAGACAAAAACATTCAGTACTTC. Translating gives CASSQAGLAGVEDKNIQYF. This rearrangement joins TRBV4-3 to TRBJ2-4; 13 bases map to TRBD2. The CDR3 extends over 19 amino acids. Germline CDR1 is LGHNA and CDR2 is YSLEER. Trimming at V came to 1 base and at J to 3 bases, leaving 9 bases not matched to a gene.

The rearrangement links TRBV4-1 to TRBJ2-1; D gene ambiguous. CDR1 and CDR2 from the germline V gene are MGHRA and YSYEKL. The V end lost 1 base, the J end lost 6 bases, and 10 bases lay between the germline ends. The CDR3 consists of 14 residues. CDR3 sequence reads: CASSQVSLSNEQFF. The CDR3, as DNA: TGCGCCAGCAGCCAAGTCAGCCTCAGCAATGAGCAGTTCTTC.

The gene calls are TRBV7-8 and TRBJ2-7; D is unclear. Trimming took off 2 bases at V and 4 bases at J, with 12 bases between the two ends. CDR1 is SGHVS, CDR2 FQNEAQ, per germline. This CDR3 is built from 14 residues. The CDR3 DNA sequence: TGTGCCAGCAGCTTATCATACTCAACTTACGAGCAGTACTTC. Translating gives CASSLSYSTYEQYF.

Details on this clone: The junction differs from germline at one of its ends, possibly a read error. The gene calls are TRBV2 and TRBJ2-7; D is possibly TRBD1 (6 bases). In germline, CDR1 is SNHLY, CDR2 FYNNEI. The CDR3 extends over 12 amino acids. The chain's CDR3 is CASRASGETEIF. The CDR3 bases are TGTGCCAGCAGAGCATCAGGGGAAACCGAAATCTTC.